Below, 9 T cell receptor beta chains from the same sample are listed, as sequenced in a study of cytomegalovirus exposure and HLA in healthy donors. 13 Jbeta primers and 60 Vbeta primers were used for the PCR. Assay used: immunoSEQ multiplex PCR; TCRdb lists only in-frame clones, some missing. This sample's clone table lists under 200,000 clones. The sequencing sample was made of PBMCs. The receptors were sampled from a man aged 30 to 45 in good health and CMV-seronegative.

CDR3 residues: CASSGRTVYEQYF. In nucleotides, the CDR3 is TGTGCCAGCAGCGGACGGACAGTCTACGAGCAGTACTTC. The rearrangement uses TRBV5-5 and TRBJ2-7; the D gene is possibly TRBD1 (6 bases). CDR3 size: 13 residues. Germline V CDR1 and CDR2: SGHKS, YYEKEE (reference sequence). The V end was cut by 4 bases, the J end by 3 bases, with 11 bases between.

The V gene is TRBV30, the J gene TRBJ1-2; perhaps TRBD1 as D (5 bases). The CDR3 totals 14 residues. V was clipped by 5 bases and J by 3 bases, with 16 bases between them. Germline CDR1 GTSNPN, CDR2 SVGIG (reference sequence). CDR3 region: CAWGAGPTDYGYTF. The CDR3 bases are TGTGCCTGGGGGGCCGGGCCGACAGACTATGGCTACACCTTC.

V is TRBV6-5 and J is TRBJ2-7, with 14 bases aligning to TRBD2. V lost 6 bases, J lost 5 bases, and 3 bases stayed unmatched. CDR1 MNHEY and CDR2 SVGAGI come from the germline V gene. This CDR3 has 14 residues. The CDR3 region has the DNA TGTGCCAGCAGAGGGACTAGCGGGAGCAACGAGCAGTACTTC. It yields the protein CASRGTSGSNEQYF.

V usage is TRBV7-6 and J usage is TRBJ1-6; no clear D gene. The V gene's germline CDR1 is SGHVS and CDR2 FNYEAQ. V lost 5 bases to trimming and J lost 8 bases, with 13 bases between them. This CDR3 spans 14 amino acids. The CDR3 nucleotides are TGTGCCAGCAGCCCTTCCGGGGAATATTCACCCCTCCACTTT. Translating gives CASSPSGEYSPLHF.

The gene calls are TRBV28 and TRBJ2-4; the D is unclear. The CDR3 runs 12 residues. Germline V gene sequence: CDR1 MDHEN, CDR2 SYDVKM. The V and J ends lost 6 bases and 4 bases respectively, with 7 bases between them. This CDR3 is CASRHIKNIQYF. The CDR3 nucleotides are TGTGCCAGCAGACACATTAAAAACATTCAGTACTTC.

The chain uses TRBV5-5 and TRBJ1-6; no definite D call. Trimming removed 2 bases at V and 7 bases at J, with 4 bases between. Germline values: CDR1 SGHKS, CDR2 YYEKEE (reference sequence). The CDR3 extends over 12 amino acids. The CDR3, as DNA: TGTGCCAGCAGCTTCCAGAATTCACCCCTCCACTTT. It encodes CASSFQNSPLHF.

V and J are TRBV27 and TRBJ2-7; TRBD1 aligns across 10 bases. The ends lost 4 bases at V and 5 bases at J; junction bases unmatched: 11. The CDR3 loop spans 16 amino acids. Germline assignment: CDR1 MNHEY and CDR2 SMNVEV (reference sequence). This chain's CDR3 is CASSSLSGDRGNEQYF. The CDR3 DNA sequence: TGTGCCAGCAGTTCCCTTTCGGGGGACAGGGGCAACGAGCAGTACTTC.

The V call is TRBV18, the J call TRBJ2-1, with 8 nucleotides matching TRBD2. The CDR3 sequence is 16 residues long. The germline gives CDR1 KGHSH, CDR2 LQKENI. The V segment lost 2 bases and the J segment 1 base; nucleotides outside the gene matches: 4. The CDR3 spells CASSPAAGGSYNEQFF. Here the CDR3 DNA reads TGTGCCAGCTCACCAGCGGCGGGGGGTTCCTACAATGAGCAGTTCTTC.

The chain links TRBV6-5 to TRBJ2-2; 8 bases line up with TRBD2. V was pared by 5 bases and J by 6 bases, with 2 bases of the junction left unmatched. The germline V gene encodes CDR1 MNHEY and CDR2 SVGAGI. CDR3 size: 13 residues. As DNA, the CDR3 is TGTGCCAGCAGTGGACTAGCCGCCGGGGAGCTGTTTTTT. Amino acids: CASSGLAAGELFF.